These 28 T cell receptor beta chains originate from one sample sequenced in a study of T cells after yellow fever vaccination. TCRdb re-called the 5' RACE reads through MiXCR, storing one row per CDR3 protein. The table records approximately 300,000 distinct CDR3 sequences, around 7% of them present only once. This sample comprised PBMCs, obtained 35 to 50 days after the first yellow fever vaccination. The receptors originated from a man in his late teens or twenties who received the YFV17D yellow fever vaccine.

This clonotype was counted at least ten times. V usage is TRBV5-1 and J usage is TRBJ2-2; TRBD2 agrees at 12 bases. V trimming: 4 bases; J trimming: 1 base; junction bases outside the gene matches: 5. CDR1 is SGHRS, CDR2 YFSETQ, per germline. This CDR3 is 17 amino acids long. This CDR3 is CASSRTSGGLNTGELFF. The CDR3 nucleotides are TGCGCCAGCAGCCGAACTAGCGGGGGGTTGAACACCGGGGAGCTGTTTTTT.

This chain uses TRBV6-6 with TRBJ1-1, with a possible D match to TRBD1 (5 bases). The CDR3 totals 13 residues. Germline assignment: CDR1 MNHNY and CDR2 SVGAGI (reference sequence). Between the trimmed V and J ends, which lost 2 bases and 3 bases, there was a span of 7 bases. CDR3 in DNA: TGTGCCAGCAGTTACGGGGGGTACACTGAAGCTTTCTTT. Encoded protein: CASSYGGYTEAFF.

In this sample, this clonotype turned up a few times. This sequence joins TRBV7-2 and TRBJ2-3, with D tentatively TRBD1 (6 bases). Germline loops: CDR1 SGHTA, CDR2 FQGNSA. Trimming removed 3 bases at V and 5 bases at J, with 12 bases between. The CDR3 has 14 residues. The CDR3 region has the DNA TGTGCCAGCAGCTTTCGGACAGCACGAGATACGCAGTATTTT. It encodes CASSFRTARDTQYF.

This chain joins TRBV7-3 and TRBJ2-1, with TRBD1 as a possible D gene (7 bases). Trimming took 5 bases from V and 0 from J, leaving 20 bases between them. The length of the CDR3 is 18 residues. Germline CDR1 reads SGHTA; CDR2 reads FQGTGA. The CDR3 spells CASSASSGDSRSYNEQFF. The CDR3 DNA follows: TGTGCCAGCAGCGCAAGTTCGGGGGACAGCCGCTCCTACAATGAGCAGTTCTTC.

This clonotype was observed a few times. The V gene is TRBV10-3, the J gene TRBJ2-1; D is ambiguous. The CDR3 contains 14 residues. CDR1 is ENHRY and CDR2 is SYGVKD in the germline V gene. Trimming took 6 bases from V and 4 from J, leaving 13 bases between them. The CDR3 region has the DNA TGTGCCATCAGCGAAAGGGCAACTTACAATGAGCAGTTCTTC. It specifies CAISERATYNEQFF.

This clonotype was seen more than once but under ten times. The chain has TRBV6-5 and TRBJ2-2; possibly TRBD1 for D (6 bases). CDR1 is MNHEY, CDR2 SVGAGI, per germline. The V end was cut by 2 bases, the J end by 7 bases, with 17 bases between. CDR3 length equals 16 residues. CDR3 nucleotide sequence: TGTGCCAGCAGTTACGATTCCGGGACAAGGAACGGGGAGCTGTTTTTT. Protein product: CASSYDSGTRNGELFF.

This clonotype was counted a few times. V is TRBV5-5 and J is TRBJ1-3; D unclear. CDR3 length equals 16 residues. CDR1 is SGHKS and CDR2 is YYEKEE in the germline V gene (reference sequence). V gave up 4 bases and J gave up 0 bases, with 14 bases separating them. CDR3 DNA sequence: TGTGCCAGCAGCGTTGACGCTTCGAACTCTGGAAACACCATATATTTT. Protein sequence: CASSVDASNSGNTIYF.

In its sample, this clonotype was seen a few times. V gene TRBV5-1 combines with J gene TRBJ2-3; D call uncertain. The CDR3 consists of 16 residues. Germline CDR1 reads SGHRS; CDR2 reads YFSETQ. The germline V and J ends were trimmed by 0 bases and 4 bases, with 15 bases remaining between them. The CDR3 DNA sequence: TGCGCCAGCAGCTTGGGGTTTACTACTCTGGCAGATACGCAGTATTTT. It translates to CASSLGFTTLADTQYF.

This clonotype was counted only a few times. V is TRBV20-1 and J is TRBJ1-4, with D possibly TRBD1 on 5 matching bases. The CDR3 has 14 residues. Germline lookup yields CDR1 DFQATT and CDR2 SNEGSKA (reference sequence). Trimming pared 3 bases from V and 3 bases from J, leaving 11 bases between. For the CDR3, the DNA is TGCAGTGCTAGCGATACGGGACCTAATGAAAAACTGTTTTTT. Translated: CSASDTGPNEKLFF.

The sample holds many counts of this clonotype. The J gene is TRBJ1-4, the V gene TRBV15; tentatively, D is TRBD1 (5 bases). Germline V gene data show CDR1 as LNHNV and CDR2 as YYDKDF (reference sequence). Deletions cut 0 bases from V and 3 bases from J, with 8 bases between. The CDR3 sequence is 15 residues long. This CDR3 is CATSRDGQPNEKLFF. As DNA, the CDR3 is TGTGCCACCAGCAGAGATGGACAACCTAATGAAAAACTGTTTTTT.

The sample holds a few counts of this clonotype. The chain is built from TRBV29-1 and TRBJ1-3, with D uncertain. The CDR3 spans 14 residues. The germline V gene has CDR1 SQVTM and CDR2 ANQGSEA. Trimming took 2 bases from V and 4 from J, leaving 12 bases between them. The CDR3: CSVESRLSGNTIYF. CDR3 nucleotides: TGCAGCGTTGAATCTCGCCTCTCCGGAAACACCATATATTTT.

This clonotype has only a few counts. The V and J genes are TRBV30 and TRBJ1-1, with no clear D. Germline CDR1 and CDR2: GTSNPN and SVGIG (reference sequence). This CDR3 spans 14 amino acids. V lost 0 bases, J lost 1 base, and 9 bases lay in between. In DNA form, the CDR3 reads TGTGCCTGGAGTGTGGGCAGGAGGAACACTGAAGCTTTCTTT. This codes for CAWSVGRRNTEAFF.

The chain combines TRBV20-1 with TRBJ2-7, with 8 nucleotides matching TRBD2. Losses at the gene ends were 6 bases for V and 2 bases for J; bases not matched to a gene: 9. Germline V lookup: CDR1 DFQATT, CDR2 SNEGSKA (reference sequence). The CDR3 sequence is 14 residues long. CDR3 in DNA: TGCAGTGCATTGAGCGGGGGCCTGACCTACGAGCAGTACTTC. Translation: CSALSGGLTYEQYF.

The chain couples TRBV7-2 to TRBJ2-5, with a weak D call TRBD2 (5 bases). V lost 3 bases, J lost 5 bases, and 10 bases lay in between. The CDR3 runs 13 residues. The germline V gene has CDR1 SGHTA and CDR2 FQGNSA. CDR3 DNA: TGTGCCAGCAGCTTCGGGGTCCCGGAGACCCAGTACTTC. It is translated as CASSFGVPETQYF.

The V gene is TRBV11-3, the J gene TRBJ1-1; no firm D call. The CDR3 covers 13 residues. From germline, CDR1 is SGHNT and CDR2 YENEEA. V was shortened by 2 bases and J by 6 bases, with 10 bases between the two germline ends. CDR3 in DNA: TGTGCCAGCAGCTTAACTCAGATCGCTGAAGCTTTCTTT. Translating it yields CASSLTQIAEAFF.

In its sample, this clonotype was seen a few times. This chain links TRBV4-1 with TRBJ1-3, with D possibly being TRBD1 (6 bases). Per the germline V gene, CDR1 is MGHRA and CDR2 is YSYEKL. The length of the CDR3 is 17 residues. The V and J ends lost 4 bases and 3 bases respectively, with 19 bases between them. The DNA for the CDR3 is TGCGCCAGCAGCCCGGATGGGGGCACTACCGGTGGAAACACCATATATTTT. Translation gives CASSPDGGTTGGNTIYF.

The CDR3 bases are TGCGCCAGCAGCCGGACTAGCGGGGGAGCTAGCACAGATACGCAGTATTTT. The encoded protein is CASSRTSGGASTDTQYF. The rearrangement uses TRBV5-1 and TRBJ2-3, with 13 bases matching TRBD2. This CDR3 contains 17 residues. Per germline, CDR1 SGHRS and CDR2 YFSETQ. Unmatched junction bases numbered 5, after V lost 4 bases and J lost 0 bases. Full variable domain (rest looked up from reference TRBV5-1 and TRBJ2-3): KAGVTQTPRYLIKTRGQQVTLSCSPISGHRSVSWYQQTPGQGLQFLFEYFSETQRNKGNFPGRFSGRQFSNSRSEMNVSTLELGDSALYLCASSRTSGGASTDTQYFGPGTRLTVL.

The chain couples TRBV11-2 to TRBJ1-5; 7 bases are a match to TRBD1. Germline V gives CDR1 SGHAT, CDR2 FQNNGV. This CDR3 has 15 amino acids. Trimming took 6 bases from V and 8 from J; bases not matched to a gene: 13. The CDR3 DNA reads TGTGCCAGCAGTCCAACAACAGGGGTTTACGAGCCCCAGCATTTT. Its translation: CASSPTTGVYEPQHF.

This clonotype was seen at least ten times. V gene TRBV7-9 combines with J gene TRBJ2-5; D ambiguous. V lost 3 bases and J 5 bases, leaving 4 bases between the germline ends. The germline CDR1 and CDR2 sequences are SEHNR and FQNEAQ (reference sequence). The length of the CDR3 is 11 residues. The CDR3 reads CASSFVETQYF. The CDR3 region has the DNA TGTGCCAGCAGCTTTGTGGAGACCCAGTACTTC.

Only one count was recorded for this clonotype. This chain links TRBV20-1 with TRBJ2-7; possible D gene TRBD1, 7 bases. The CDR3 runs to 13 residues. Germline assignment: CDR1 DFQATT and CDR2 SNEGSKA (reference sequence). CDR3 amino acids: CSARSGGSYEQHV. DNA for the CDR3: TGCAGTGCTAGGTCAGGGGGGTCCTACGAGCAGCACGTC.

V usage is TRBV7-2 and J usage is TRBJ2-5, with a weak D call TRBD2 (6 bases). CDR1 and CDR2 from the germline V gene are SGHTA and FQGNSA. This CDR3 comprises 14 residues. V dropped 3 bases and J dropped 3 bases, with 11 bases sitting between them. CDR3 loop: CASSFVAAKETQYF. The CDR3 coding sequence is TGTGCCAGCAGCTTCGTAGCGGCGAAAGAGACCCAGTACTTC.

This clonotype came up a few times. The V call is TRBV7-2, the J call TRBJ1-5; D gene unclear. The CDR3 is 15 amino acids. Germline CDR1 reads SGHTA; CDR2 reads FQGNSA. Trimming removed 0 bases from V and 3 bases from J, with 9 bases in between. CDR3 DNA sequence: TGTGCCAGCAGCTTAGCGCGGAGCCTCAATCAGCCCCAGCATTTT. As protein: CASSLARSLNQPQHF.

J is TRBJ2-1 and V is TRBV25-1; D is possibly TRBD1 (6 bases). Trimming removed 6 bases at V and 4 bases at J, with 34 bases between. The CDR3 totals 21 residues. Germline loops: CDR1 MGHDK, CDR2 SYGVNS. DNA of the CDR3: TGTGCCAGCAGCCATTGTACAGGGACCCCGAACCTCGGTCTAGTTTACAATGAGCAGTTCTTC. Translation: CASSHCTGTPNLGLVYNEQFF.

This clonotype was detected many times. The chain uses TRBV14 and TRBJ2-1; 10 bases align to TRBD2. Germline CDR1 SGHDN, CDR2 FVKESK. The CDR3 is 18 amino acids. Germline trimming cut 4 bases from V and 0 bases from J; bases unmatched to any gene: 9. The CDR3 loop is CASSPLAGGYFSYNEQFF. The CDR3 coding sequence is TGTGCCAGCAGCCCTTTAGCGGGGGGATACTTCTCCTACAATGAGCAGTTCTTC.

There are many counts of this clonotype. The chain is built from TRBV21-1 and TRBJ2-1. TRBV21-1 counts as a pseudogene. This CDR3 region has 17 residues. In DNA form, the CDR3 reads TGTGCCAGCAGCAAAGTGTGGGAAAGTTGCTCCTACAATGAGCAGTTCTTC. Its translation is CASSKVWESCSYNEQFF.

This clonotype was found a few times. This sequence joins TRBV4-3 and TRBJ2-2; 7 bases fit TRBD2. Germline V CDR1 and CDR2: LGHNA, YSLEER. This CDR3 contains 16 residues. V shed 1 base, J shed 5 bases, and the junction held 7 bases outside the gene matches. CDR3 sequence reads: CASSQAGGGVTGELFF. CDR3 coding DNA: TGCGCCAGCAGCCAAGCCGGCGGGGGAGTTACCGGGGAGCTGTTTTTT.

This clonotype turned up a few times. The V call is TRBV9, the J call TRBJ1-1; D call uncertain. The CDR3 is 13 amino acids. Germline V gives CDR1 SGDLS, CDR2 YYNGEE. V was clipped by 0 bases and J by 1 base, with 4 bases between them. The CDR3 bases are TGTGCCAGCAGCGTAGAGAAGAACACTGAAGCTTTCTTT. Its protein is CASSVEKNTEAFF.

The rearrangement links TRBV11-2 to TRBJ2-7, with 7 bases aligning to TRBD2. The CDR3 is made up of 14 amino acids. The J segment lost 2 bases and the V segment lost 3 bases, leaving 4 bases of the junction unmatched. CDR1 is SGHAT and CDR2 is FQNNGV in the germline V gene. The CDR3 region has the DNA TGTGCCAGCAGCTTCGGGGGGACCACCTACGAGCAGTACTTC. Amino acids: CASSFGGTTYEQYF.